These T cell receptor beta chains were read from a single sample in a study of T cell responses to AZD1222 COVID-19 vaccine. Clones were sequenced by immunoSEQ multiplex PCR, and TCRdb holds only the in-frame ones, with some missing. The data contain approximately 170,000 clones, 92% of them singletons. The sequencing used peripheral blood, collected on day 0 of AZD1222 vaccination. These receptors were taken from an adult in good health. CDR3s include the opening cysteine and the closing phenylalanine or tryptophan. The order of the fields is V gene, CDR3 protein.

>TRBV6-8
CASSQRSFLGNTIYF
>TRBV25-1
CASSEVRQGAGNEQFF
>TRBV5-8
CAGSTDRGQDSPLHF
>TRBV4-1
CASSLDSTRLNEQFF
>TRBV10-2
CASRGARRNTDTQYF
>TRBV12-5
CASGLDLVSQYF
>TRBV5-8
CASSLAGGRYNEQFF
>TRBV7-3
CASSPGVGPGEQFF
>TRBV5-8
CASRTGDQPQHF
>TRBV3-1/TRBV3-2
CASSQEGLAGGSYNEQFF
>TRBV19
CASRDNPNTGELFF
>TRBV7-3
CASSPSGGSYNEQFF
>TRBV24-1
CATSDMGQRQFF
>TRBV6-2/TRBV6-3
CASSWSTGSSYNEQFF
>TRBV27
CASSNRGTGGEQYF
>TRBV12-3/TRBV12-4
CASSFVQRGEQYF
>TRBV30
CAWRNEGPTGELFF
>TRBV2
CASSEYNSNQPQHF
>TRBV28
CASSSAGQDGETQYF
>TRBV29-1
CSAQGRWTEAFF
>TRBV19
CASSHSQGRGHQPQHF
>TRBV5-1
CASSLVITGQQGSGNTIYF
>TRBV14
CASSQDIPGRGNTIYF
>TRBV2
CASRPGPLINEKLFF
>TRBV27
CASSLYSSYNEQFF
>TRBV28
CASRKQVLEQYF
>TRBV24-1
CATSERGAGEDTQYF
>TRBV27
CASSLGISNTGELFF
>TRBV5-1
CASSPTAGSYGYTF
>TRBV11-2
CASKGTSGGFQETQYF
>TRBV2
CATINPGRENIQYF
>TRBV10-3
CAISRTGTSGNTIYF
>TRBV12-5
CASGPGNSGNTIYF
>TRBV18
CASSPPSRTNYGYTF
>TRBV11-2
CASSLVDGTNEKLFF
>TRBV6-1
CASSVLLAGVTGELFF
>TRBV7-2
CASSLIAGYGVEQFF
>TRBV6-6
CASRVPSSYNSPLHF
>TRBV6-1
CASSGALTDTQYF
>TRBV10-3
CAISAQGTDTQYF
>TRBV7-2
CASRSGAGYSYTF
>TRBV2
CASRRGGLGEQYF
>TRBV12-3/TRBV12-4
CASSLGFETQYF
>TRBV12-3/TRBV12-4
CASRGRGGPIYF
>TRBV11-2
CASSLLSREGGYTF
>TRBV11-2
CASSLGGQGAREQYF
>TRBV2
CASSGTSKLETQYF
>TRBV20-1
CSAGTGYGYTF
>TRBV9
CASSVGAYSSWNEQFF
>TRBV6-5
CATYARENTGELFF
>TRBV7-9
CASSLVGASGTGELFF
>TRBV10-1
CASSFDRGPYEQYF
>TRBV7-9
CASSLGTGFSTDTQYF
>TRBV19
CASSLDRVDGYTF
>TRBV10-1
CASSPGTYATYEQYF
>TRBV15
CATRRARRDTEAFF
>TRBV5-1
CASSLDGNTDTQYF
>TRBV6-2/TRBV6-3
CASSSVGFTDTQYF
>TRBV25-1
CASSEFRGRASEKLFF